These T cell receptor beta chains were read from a single sample in a study of shared clonotypes between healthy human individuals. Sequencing used immunoSEQ multiplex PCR; TCRdb keeps in-frame clones, though not all of them. The profile covers about 1 million clones, with approximately 78% appearing a single time and more than 0.5% taken by the ten largest. Input material: memory CD4+ T cells from PBMCs. Receptors were obtained from a man between 18 and 29 years old in good health. Some clones in this sample may be carry-over from other donors' samples. CDR3s include the opening cysteine and the closing phenylalanine or tryptophan. The order of the fields is V gene, D gene, J gene, clone size, CDR3 DNA, CDR3 protein. A D gene is named only where the DNA matches it firmly. Only some rows state a clone size, as once, few, many or a class for expanded clones.

TRBV2	NA	TRBJ2-7	NA	TGTGCCAGCAGTAAAGGGGGTGACGAGCAGTACTTC	CASSKGGDEQYF
TRBV6-4	TRBD1	TRBJ1-5	NA	TGTGCCAGCAGTGACATCGGGACAGGGAATCAGCCCCAGCATTTT	CASSDIGTGNQPQHF
TRBV5-1	NA	TRBJ2-5	NA	TGCGCCAGCAGCTTGTGGGTTAAAGAGACCCAGTACTTC	CASSLWVKETQYF
TRBV9	TRBD2	TRBJ2-5	many	TGTGCCAGCACCTTAGGACTAGCGGCTTCTCAAGAGACCCAGTACTTC	CASTLGLAASQETQYF
TRBV11-3	NA	TRBJ1-2	NA	TGTGCCAGCAGCTCCGGCGGGGATGGCTACACCTTC	CASSSGGDGYTF
TRBV7-2	NA	TRBJ1-1	NA	TGTGCCAGCAGCTTCCAGATAGACGCGAACACTGAAGCTTTCTTT	CASSFQIDANTEAFF
TRBV9	NA	TRBJ2-5	few	TGTGCCAGCAGCCCGCGGGACTCCCAAGAGACCCAGTACTTC	CASSPRDSQETQYF
TRBV4-1	NA	TRBJ2-7	many	TGCGCCAGCAGTGTTGACGAGGGGCACAGGTACGAGCAGTACTTC	CASSVDEGHRYEQYF
TRBV5-4	NA	TRBJ2-1	NA	TGTGCCAGCAGCCCCCCCCGGAGGGAAGGGGATGAGCAGTTCTTC	CASSPPRREGDEQFF
TRBV5-1	TRBD1	TRBJ2-4	NA	TGCGCCAGCAGCAACAGGGGGCCCAAAAACATTCAGTACTTC	CASSNRGPKNIQYF
TRBV29-1	NA	TRBJ2-1	NA	TGCAGCGGAATAAGGCCCTTTCTTAATGAGCAGTTCTTC	CSGIRPFLNEQFF
TRBV5-1	TRBD1	TRBJ2-7	NA	TGCGCCAGCAGCCCGGACAGGGTAGGGGAGCAGTACTTC	CASSPDRVGEQYF
TRBV19	TRBD1	TRBJ1-1	NA	TGTGCCAGTAGTATTTACAGGGGGAACACTGAAGCTTTCTTT	CASSIYRGNTEAFF
TRBV29-1	TRBD1	TRBJ1-1	once	TGCAGCGCAGGACAGGGGAGGAGGACTGAAGCTTTCTTT	CSAGQGRRTEAFF
TRBV27	NA	TRBJ1-3	NA	TGTGCCAGCAGCTCTCCCCACTCTGGAAACACCATATATTTT	CASSSPHSGNTIYF
TRBV7-8	NA	TRBJ2-3	NA	TGTGCCAGCAGCGACCGACAGTTCACAGATACGCAGTATTTT	CASSDRQFTDTQYF
TRBV11-3	NA	TRBJ2-1	few	TGTGCCAGCGCTAGCCGGGACGAAGATGAGCAGTTCTTC	CASASRDEDEQFF
TRBV9	NA	TRBJ1-5	NA	TGTGCCAGCAGCGCCCGGGACACAAATCAGCCCCAGCATTTT	CASSARDTNQPQHF
TRBV9	TRBD1	TRBJ1-2	NA	TGTGCCAGCAGCGTTAATATAAGGGACAGGGTATCCTATGGCTACACCTTC	CASSVNIRDRVSYGYTF
TRBV21-1	NA	TRBJ1-1	NA	TGTGCCAGCAGCAAAACAGGGGGCGCATCGGACACTGAAGCTTTCTTT	CASSKTGGASDTEAFF
TRBV18	TRBD2	TRBJ2-5	NA	TGTGCCAGCTCACCACCAAGAACATCGGGGGGGGGAGAGACCCAGTACTTC	CASSPPRTSGGGETQYF
TRBV19	NA	TRBJ2-7	few	TGTGCCAGTAGTAAACAGGGATGGGAGCAGTACTTC	CASSKQGWEQYF
TRBV19	NA	TRBJ1-5	NA	TGTGCCAGTACCCTTTCCGGGCATAATCAGCCCCAGCATTTT	CASTLSGHNQPQHF
TRBV19	TRBD2	TRBJ2-1	NA	TGTGCCAGTAGGTCTACTCCGGGAGGGTCCCACAATGAGCAGTTCTTC	CASRSTPGGSHNEQFF
TRBV28	NA	TRBJ2-7	NA	TGTGCCAGCAGTTTATGGGGGGACACCCAATACGAGCAGTACTTC	CASSLWGDTQYEQYF